This T cell receptor beta chain is drawn from a study of beta chain features in type 1 diabetes. Study-wide context: Healthy donors and patients had similar age, gender and cell yields.

Study results and caveats: For patients, the naive, central memory and Treg TCRB repertoires appeared more alike than for healthy donors. Insertion counts at VDJ junctions were lower in type 1 diabetes patients, who also showed more deletions there.

In regard to this clone: What it binds is not known.

A single heparinised draw of approximately 110 mL on average was taken per donor. Trimming at V came to 0 bases and at J to 8 bases, leaving 10 bases not matched to a gene. This CDR3 region has 16 residues. The germline gives CDR1 SGHVS, CDR2 FQNEAQ. Expressed TCRB transcripts were sequenced because the isolated RNA had all been reverse transcribed beforehand. TCRdb's table, derived via immunoSEQ multiplex PCR, lists solely in-frame clones and lacks some. The table lists 200,000 to 250,000 clones, over 8.5% of them singletons. This chain links TRBV7-8 with TRBJ2-1; 7 bases fit TRBD1. Sequencing input: naive CD4+ T cells from blood. The receptor comes from a woman under 30 in good health. The CDR3 reads CASSLAVHRGSDEQFF. The DNA of the CDR3 is TGTGCCAGCAGCTTAGCGGTTCACAGGGGATCGGATGAGCAGTTCTTC.